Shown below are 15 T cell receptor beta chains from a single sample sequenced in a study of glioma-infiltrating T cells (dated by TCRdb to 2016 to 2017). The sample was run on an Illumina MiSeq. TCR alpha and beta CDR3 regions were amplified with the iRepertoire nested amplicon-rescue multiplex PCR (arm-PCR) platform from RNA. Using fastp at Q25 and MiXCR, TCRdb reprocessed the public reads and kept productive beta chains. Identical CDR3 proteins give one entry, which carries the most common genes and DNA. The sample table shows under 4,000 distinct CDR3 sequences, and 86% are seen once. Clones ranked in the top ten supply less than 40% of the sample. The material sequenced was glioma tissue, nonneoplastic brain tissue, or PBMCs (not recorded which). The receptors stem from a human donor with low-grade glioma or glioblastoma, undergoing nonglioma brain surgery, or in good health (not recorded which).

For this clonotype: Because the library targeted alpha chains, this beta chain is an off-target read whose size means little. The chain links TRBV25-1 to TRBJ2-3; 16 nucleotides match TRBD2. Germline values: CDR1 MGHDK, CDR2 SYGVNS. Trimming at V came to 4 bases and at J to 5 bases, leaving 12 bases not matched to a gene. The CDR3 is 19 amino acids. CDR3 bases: TGTGCCAGCAGTGCCCGGGGGACTAGCGGGAGGGCCTTACGAGATACGCAGTATTTT. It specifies CASSARGTSGRALRDTQYF.

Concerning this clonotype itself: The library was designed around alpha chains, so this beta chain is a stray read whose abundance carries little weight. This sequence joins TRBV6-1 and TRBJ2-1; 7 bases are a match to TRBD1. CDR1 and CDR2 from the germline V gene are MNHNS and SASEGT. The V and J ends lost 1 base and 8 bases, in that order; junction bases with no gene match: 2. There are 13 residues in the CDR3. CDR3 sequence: CASSEDRGDEQFF. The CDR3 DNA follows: TGTGCCAGCAGTGAAGACAGGGGCGATGAGCAGTTCTTC.

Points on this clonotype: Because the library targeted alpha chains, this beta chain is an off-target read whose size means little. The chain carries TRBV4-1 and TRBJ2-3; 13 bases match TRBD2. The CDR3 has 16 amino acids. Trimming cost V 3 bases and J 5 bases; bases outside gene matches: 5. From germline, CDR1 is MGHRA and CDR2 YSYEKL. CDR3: CASSQGLAGNKDTQYF. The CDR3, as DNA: TGCGCCAGCAGCCAGGGACTAGCGGGAAATAAAGATACGCAGTATTTT.

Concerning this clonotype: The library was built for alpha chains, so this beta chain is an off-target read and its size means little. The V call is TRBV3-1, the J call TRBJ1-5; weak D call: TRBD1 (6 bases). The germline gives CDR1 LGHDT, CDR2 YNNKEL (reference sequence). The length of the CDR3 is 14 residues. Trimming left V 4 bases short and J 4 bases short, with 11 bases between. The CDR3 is CASSPRGANQPQHF. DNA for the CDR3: TGTGCCAGCAGCCCTAGGGGGGCTAATCAGCCCCAGCATTTT.

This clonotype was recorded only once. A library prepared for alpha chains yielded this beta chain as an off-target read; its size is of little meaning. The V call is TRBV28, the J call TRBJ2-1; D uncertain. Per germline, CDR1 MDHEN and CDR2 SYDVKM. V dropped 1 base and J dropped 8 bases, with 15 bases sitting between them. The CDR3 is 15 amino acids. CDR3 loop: CASSLLVFGVYEQFF. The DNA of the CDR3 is TGTGCCAGCAGTTTATTGGTTTTTGGGGTGTATGAGCAGTTCTTC.

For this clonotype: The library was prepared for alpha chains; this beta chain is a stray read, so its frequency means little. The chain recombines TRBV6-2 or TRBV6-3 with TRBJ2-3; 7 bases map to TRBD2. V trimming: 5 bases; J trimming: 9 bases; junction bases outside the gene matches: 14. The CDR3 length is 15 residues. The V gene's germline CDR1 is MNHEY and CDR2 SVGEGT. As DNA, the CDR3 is TGTGCCAGCAGTGGGGACTACCGGGAATATCGGACGCAGTATTTT. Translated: CASSGDYREYRTQYF.

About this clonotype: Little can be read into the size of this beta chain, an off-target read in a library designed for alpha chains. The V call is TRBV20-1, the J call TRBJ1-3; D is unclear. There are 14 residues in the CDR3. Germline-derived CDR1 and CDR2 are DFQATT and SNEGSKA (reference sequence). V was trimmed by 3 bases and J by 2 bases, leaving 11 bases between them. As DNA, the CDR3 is TGCAGTGCTAGGAATAGGGCCGCTGGAAACACCATATATTTT. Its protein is CSARNRAAGNTIYF.

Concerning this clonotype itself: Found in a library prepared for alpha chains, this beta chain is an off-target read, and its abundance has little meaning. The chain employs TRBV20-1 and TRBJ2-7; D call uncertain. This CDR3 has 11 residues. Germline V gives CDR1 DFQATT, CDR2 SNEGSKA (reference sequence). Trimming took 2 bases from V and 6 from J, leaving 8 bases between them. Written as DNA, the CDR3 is TGCAGTGCTAGAATGCTGTTCGAGCAGTACTTC. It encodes CSARMLFEQYF.

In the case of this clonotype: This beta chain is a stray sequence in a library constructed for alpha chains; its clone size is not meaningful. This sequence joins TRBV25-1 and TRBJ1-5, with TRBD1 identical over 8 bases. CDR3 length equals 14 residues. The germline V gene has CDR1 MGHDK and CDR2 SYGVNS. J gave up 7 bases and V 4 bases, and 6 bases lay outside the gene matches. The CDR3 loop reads CASSATGDGQPQHF. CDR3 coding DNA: TGTGCCAGCAGTGCGACAGGGGATGGGCAGCCCCAGCATTTT.

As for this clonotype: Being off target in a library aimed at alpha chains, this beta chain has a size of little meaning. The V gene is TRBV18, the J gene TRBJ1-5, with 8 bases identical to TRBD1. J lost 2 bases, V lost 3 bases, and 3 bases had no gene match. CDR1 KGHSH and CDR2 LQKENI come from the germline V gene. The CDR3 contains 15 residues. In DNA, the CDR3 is TGTGCCAGCTCACCTGACAGGGGTGGCAATCAGCCCCAGCATTTT. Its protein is CASSPDRGGNQPQHF.

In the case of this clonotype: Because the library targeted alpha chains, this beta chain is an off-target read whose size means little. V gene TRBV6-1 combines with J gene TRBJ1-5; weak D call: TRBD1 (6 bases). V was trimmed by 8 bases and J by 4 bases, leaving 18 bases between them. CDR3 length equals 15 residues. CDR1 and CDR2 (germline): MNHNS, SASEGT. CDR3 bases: TGTGCCAGCTCGGACAGCGGGAGTTATAATCAGCCCCAGCATTTT. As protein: CASSDSGSYNQPQHF.

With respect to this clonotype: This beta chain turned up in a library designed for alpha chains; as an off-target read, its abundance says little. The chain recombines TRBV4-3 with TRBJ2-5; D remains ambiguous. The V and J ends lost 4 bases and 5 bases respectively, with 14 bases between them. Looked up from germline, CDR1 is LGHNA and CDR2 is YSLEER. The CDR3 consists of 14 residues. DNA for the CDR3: TGCGCCAGCAGCCCACGGGTGCTTGGGGAGACCCAGTACTTC. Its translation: CASSPRVLGETQYF.

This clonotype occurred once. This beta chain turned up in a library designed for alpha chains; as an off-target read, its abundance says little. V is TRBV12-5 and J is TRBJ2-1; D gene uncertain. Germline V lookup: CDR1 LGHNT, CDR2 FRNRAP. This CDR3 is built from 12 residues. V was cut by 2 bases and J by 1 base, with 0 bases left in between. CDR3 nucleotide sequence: TGTGCTAGTGGTTTGTCCTACAATGAGCAGTTCTTC. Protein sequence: CASGLSYNEQFF.

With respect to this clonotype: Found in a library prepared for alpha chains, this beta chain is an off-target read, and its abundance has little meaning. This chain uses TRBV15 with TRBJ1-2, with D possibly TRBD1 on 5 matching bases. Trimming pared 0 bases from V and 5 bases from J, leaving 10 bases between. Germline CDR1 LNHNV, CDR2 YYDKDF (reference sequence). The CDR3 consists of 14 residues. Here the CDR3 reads CATSRETGSYGYTF. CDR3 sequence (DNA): TGTGCCACCAGCAGAGAAACAGGATCGTATGGCTACACCTTC.

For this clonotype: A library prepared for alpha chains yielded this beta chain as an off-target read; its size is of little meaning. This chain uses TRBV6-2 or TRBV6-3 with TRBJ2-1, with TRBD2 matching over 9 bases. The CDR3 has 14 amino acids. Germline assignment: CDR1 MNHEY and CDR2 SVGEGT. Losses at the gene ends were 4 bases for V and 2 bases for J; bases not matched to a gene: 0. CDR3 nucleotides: TGTGCCAGCAGTTCTAGCGGGGCCTACAATGAGCAGTTCTTC. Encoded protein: CASSSSGAYNEQFF.